This TCR beta chain appears in the sequencing data of a study of T cells in tumors after PD-1 blockade. Study-level information: Tumor samples averaged around 26,000 templates (range 554-99,264) and about 6,000 unique clonotypes.

TCRdb's table, derived via immunoSEQ multiplex PCR, lists solely in-frame clones and lacks some. This table holds some 11,000 clones, roughly two thirds found once. Study-wide points: Peripheral recruitment is suggested, as some novel exhausted tumor clones were in pre-treatment blood.

To note about this clone: The antigen remains undetermined.

The germline V and J ends were trimmed by 2 bases and 3 bases, with 12 bases remaining between them. CDR3 size: 15 residues. Germline V CDR1 and CDR2: SGHNT, YYREEE (reference sequence). The TCR originated in a human donor with basal cell carcinoma. The specimen was tumor tissue, collected before anti-PD-1 treatment. The gene calls are TRBV5-4 and TRBJ2-1; D is perhaps TRBD2 (6 bases). The CDR3 here is CASSFRLGGYNEQFF. In nucleotides, the CDR3 is TGTGCCAGCAGCTTCCGACTGGGGGGCTACAATGAGCAGTTCTTC.